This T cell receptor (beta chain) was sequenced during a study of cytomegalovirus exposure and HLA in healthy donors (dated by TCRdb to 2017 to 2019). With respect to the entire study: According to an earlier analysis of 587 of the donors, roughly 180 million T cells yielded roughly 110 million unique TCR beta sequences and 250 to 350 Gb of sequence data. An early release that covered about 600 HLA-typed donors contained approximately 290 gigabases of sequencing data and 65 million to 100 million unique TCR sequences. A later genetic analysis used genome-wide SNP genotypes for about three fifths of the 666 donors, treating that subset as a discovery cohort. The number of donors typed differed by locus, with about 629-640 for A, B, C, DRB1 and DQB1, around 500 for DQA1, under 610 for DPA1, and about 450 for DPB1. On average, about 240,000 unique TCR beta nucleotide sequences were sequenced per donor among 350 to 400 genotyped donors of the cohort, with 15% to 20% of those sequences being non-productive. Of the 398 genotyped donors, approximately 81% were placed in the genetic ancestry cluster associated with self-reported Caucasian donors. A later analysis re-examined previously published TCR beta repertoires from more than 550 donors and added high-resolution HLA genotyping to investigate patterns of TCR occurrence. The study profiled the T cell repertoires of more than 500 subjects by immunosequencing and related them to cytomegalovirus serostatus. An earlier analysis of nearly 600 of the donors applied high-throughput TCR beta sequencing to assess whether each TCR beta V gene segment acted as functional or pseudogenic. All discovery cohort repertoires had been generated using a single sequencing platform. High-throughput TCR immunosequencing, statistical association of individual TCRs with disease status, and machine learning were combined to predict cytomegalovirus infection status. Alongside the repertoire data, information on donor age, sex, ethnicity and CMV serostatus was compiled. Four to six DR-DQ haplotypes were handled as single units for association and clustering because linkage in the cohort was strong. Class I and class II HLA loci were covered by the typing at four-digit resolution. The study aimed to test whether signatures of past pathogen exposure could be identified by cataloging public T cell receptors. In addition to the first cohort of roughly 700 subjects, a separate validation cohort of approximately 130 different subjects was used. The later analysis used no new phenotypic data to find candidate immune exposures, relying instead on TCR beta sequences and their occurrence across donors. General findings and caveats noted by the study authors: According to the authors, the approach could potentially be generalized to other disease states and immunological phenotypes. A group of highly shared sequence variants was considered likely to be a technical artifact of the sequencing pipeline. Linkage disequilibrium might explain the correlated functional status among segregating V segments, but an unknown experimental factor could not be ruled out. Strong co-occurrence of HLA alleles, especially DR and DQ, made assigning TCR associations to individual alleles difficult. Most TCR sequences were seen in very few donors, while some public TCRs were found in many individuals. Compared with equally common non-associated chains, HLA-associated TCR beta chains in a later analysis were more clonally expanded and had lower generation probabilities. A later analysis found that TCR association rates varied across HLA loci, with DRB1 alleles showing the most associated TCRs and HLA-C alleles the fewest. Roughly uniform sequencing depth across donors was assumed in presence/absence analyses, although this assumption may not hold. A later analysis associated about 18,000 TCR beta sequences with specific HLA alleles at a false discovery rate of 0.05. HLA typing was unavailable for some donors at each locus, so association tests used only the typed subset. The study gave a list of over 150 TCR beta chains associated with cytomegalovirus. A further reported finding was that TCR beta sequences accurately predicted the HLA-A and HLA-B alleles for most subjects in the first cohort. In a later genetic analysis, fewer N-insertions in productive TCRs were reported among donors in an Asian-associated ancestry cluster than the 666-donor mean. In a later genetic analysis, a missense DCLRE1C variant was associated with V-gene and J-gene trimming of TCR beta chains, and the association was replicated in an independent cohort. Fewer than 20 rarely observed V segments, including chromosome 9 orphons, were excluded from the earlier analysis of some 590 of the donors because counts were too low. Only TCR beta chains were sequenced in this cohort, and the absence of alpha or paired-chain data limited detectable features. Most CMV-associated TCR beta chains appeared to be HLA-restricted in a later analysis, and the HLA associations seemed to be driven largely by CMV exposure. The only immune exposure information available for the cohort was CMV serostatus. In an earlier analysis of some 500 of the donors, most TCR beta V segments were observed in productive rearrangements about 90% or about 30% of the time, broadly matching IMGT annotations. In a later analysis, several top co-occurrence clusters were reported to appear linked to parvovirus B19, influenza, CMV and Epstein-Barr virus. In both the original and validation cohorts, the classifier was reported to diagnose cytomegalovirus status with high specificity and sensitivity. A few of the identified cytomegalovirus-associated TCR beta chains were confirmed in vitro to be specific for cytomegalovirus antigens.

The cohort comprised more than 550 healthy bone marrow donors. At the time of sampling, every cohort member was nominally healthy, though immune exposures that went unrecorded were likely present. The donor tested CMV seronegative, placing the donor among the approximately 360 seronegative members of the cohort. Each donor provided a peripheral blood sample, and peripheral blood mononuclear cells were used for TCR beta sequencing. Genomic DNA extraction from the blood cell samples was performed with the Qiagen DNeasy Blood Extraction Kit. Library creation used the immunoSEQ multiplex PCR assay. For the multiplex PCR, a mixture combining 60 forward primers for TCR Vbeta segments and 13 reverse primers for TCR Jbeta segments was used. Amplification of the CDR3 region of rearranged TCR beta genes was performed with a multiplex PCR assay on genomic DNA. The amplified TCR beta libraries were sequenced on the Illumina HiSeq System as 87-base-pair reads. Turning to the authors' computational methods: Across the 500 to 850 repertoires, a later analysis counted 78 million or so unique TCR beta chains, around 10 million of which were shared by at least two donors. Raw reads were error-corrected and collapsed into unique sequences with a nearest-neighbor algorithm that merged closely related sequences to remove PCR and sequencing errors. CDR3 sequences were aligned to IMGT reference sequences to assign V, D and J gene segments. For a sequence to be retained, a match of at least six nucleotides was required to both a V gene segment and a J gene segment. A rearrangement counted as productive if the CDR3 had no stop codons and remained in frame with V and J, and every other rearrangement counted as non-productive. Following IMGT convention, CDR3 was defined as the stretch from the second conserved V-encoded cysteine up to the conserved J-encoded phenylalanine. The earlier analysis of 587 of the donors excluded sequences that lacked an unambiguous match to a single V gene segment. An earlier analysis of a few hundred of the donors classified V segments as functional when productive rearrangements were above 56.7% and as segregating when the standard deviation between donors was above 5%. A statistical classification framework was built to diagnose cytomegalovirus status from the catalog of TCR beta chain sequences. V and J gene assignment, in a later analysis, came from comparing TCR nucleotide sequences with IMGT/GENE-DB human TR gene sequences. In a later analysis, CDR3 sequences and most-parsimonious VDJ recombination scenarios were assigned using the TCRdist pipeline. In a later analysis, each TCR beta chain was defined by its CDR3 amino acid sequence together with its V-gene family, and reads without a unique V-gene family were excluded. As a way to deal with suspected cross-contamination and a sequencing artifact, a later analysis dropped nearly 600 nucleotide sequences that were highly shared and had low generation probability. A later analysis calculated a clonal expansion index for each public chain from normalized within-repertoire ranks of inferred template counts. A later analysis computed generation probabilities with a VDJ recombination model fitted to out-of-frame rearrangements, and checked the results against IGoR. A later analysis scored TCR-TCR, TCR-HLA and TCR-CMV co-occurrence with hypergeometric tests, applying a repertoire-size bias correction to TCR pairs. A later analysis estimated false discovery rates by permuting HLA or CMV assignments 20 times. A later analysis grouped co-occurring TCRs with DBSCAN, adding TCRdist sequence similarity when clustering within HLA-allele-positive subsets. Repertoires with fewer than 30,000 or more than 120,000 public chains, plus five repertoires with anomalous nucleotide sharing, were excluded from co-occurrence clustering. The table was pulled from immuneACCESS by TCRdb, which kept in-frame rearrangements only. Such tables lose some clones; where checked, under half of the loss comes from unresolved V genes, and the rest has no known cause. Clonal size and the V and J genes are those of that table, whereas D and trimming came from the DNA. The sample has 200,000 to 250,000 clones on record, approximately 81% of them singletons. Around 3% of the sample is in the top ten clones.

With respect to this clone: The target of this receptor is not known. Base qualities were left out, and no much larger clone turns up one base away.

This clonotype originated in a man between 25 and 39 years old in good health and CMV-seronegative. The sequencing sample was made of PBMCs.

At the DNA level, the sequence is TGCGCCAGCAGCTCCCAGGGCGAGGTGACAGATACGCAGTATTTT. Its coded protein is CASSSQGEVTDTQYF. The chain couples TRBV5-1 to TRBJ2-3; a tentative D call is TRBD1 (5 bases match). The trim is 3 bases for V and 3 bases for J, with a gap of 14 bases between the germline ends. From the cysteine up to the phenylalanine, the CDR3 has a length of 15 residues. Just the 45-base CDR3 DNA is kept, in frame starting at base 1. The germline V gene encodes CDR1 SGHRS and CDR2 YFSETQ.